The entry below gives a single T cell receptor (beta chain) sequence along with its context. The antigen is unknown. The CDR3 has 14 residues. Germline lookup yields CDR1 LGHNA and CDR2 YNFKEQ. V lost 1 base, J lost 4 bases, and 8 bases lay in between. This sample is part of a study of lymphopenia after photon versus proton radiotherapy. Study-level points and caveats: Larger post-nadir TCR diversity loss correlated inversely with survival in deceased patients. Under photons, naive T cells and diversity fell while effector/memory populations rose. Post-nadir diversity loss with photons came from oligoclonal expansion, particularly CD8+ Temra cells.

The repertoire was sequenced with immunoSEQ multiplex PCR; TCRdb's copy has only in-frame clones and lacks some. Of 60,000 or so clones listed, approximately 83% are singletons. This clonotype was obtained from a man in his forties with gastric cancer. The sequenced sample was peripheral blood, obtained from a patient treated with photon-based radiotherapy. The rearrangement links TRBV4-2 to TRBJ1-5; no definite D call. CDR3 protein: CASSQAQTNQPQHF. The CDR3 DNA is TGTGCCAGCAGCCAAGCACAGACAAATCAGCCCCAGCATTTT.